Sequencing of this TCR beta chain was carried out in a study of CD8+ T cells in alopecia areata. Treatment described: oral pan-JAK inhibitor, 5-10 mg twice daily. The investigators collected lesional scalp punch biopsies and peripheral blood from alopecia areata patients. Sorted populations comprised CD4+ and CD8+ T cells obtained from PBMCs. Reverse transcribed after extraction, RNA yielded cDNA as the sequencing template. Produced via immunoSEQ multiplex PCR; TCRdb's table is partial and in-frame only. The table has just over 150,000 clones, roughly 65% seen once. The CDR3 spans 14 residues. Trimming shortened V by 5 bases and J by 2 bases, and 7 bases separated the two germline ends. Germline V gene sequence: CDR1 LNHNV, CDR2 YYDKDF (reference sequence). Only a few counts were recorded for this clone.

The TCR comes from a human donor with alopecia areata. The rearrangement uses TRBV15 and TRBJ2-6; no reliable D call. The specimen was CD4+ T cells sorted from blood, collected at week 4, from a patient treated with tofacitinib. As DNA, the CDR3 is TGTGCCACCAGCGCTAGAGCTGGGGCCAACGTCCTGACTTTC. It is translated as CATSARAGANVLTF.